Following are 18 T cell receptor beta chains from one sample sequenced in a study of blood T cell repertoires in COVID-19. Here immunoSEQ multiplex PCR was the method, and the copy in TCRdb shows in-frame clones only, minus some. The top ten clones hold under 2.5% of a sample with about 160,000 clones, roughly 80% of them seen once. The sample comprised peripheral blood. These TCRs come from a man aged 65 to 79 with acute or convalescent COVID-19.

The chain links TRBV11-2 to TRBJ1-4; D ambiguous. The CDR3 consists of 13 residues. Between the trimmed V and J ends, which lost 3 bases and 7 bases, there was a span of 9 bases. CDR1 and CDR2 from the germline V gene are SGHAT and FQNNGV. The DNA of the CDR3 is TGTGCCAGCAGCTTCAGCACGGGTGAAAAACTGTTTTTT. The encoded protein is CASSFSTGEKLFF.

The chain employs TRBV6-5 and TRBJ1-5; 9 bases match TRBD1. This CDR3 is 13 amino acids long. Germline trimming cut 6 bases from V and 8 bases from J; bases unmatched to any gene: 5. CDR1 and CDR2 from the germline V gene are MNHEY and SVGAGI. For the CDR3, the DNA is TGTGCCAGCAGGGGACAGGGACACGAGCCCCAGCATTTT. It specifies CASRGQGHEPQHF.

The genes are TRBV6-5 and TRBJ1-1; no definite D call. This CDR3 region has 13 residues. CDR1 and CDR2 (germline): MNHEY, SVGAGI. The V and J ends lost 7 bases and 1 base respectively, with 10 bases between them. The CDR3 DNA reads TGTGCCAGCAAGCAGGTCGGGAACACTGAAGCTTTCTTT. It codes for CASKQVGNTEAFF.

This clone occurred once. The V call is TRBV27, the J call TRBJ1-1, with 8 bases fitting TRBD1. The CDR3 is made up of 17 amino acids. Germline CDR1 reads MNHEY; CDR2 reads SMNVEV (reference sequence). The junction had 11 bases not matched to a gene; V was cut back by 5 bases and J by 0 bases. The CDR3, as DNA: TGTGCCAGCAGTAGCGGACAGGGAACTTATTTGAACACTGAAGCTTTCTTT. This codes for CASSSGQGTYLNTEAFF.

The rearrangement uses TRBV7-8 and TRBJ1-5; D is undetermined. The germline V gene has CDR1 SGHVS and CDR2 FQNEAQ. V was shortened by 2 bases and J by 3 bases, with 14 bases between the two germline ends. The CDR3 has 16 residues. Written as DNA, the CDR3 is TGTGCCAGCAGCTTATGGGCCGGGGTGGCCAATCAGCCCCAGCATTTT. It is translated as CASSLWAGVANQPQHF. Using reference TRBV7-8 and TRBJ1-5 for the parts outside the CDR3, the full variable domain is GAGVSQSPRYKVAKRGQDVALRCDPISGHVSLFWYQQALGQGPEFLTYFQNEAQLDKSGLPSDRFFAERPEGSVSTLKIQRTQQEDSAVYLCASSLWAGVANQPQHFGDGTRLSIL.

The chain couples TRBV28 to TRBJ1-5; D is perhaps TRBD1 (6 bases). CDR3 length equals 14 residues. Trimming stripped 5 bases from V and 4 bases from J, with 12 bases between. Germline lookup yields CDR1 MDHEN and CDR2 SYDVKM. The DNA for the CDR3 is TGTGCCAGCAGTCCCGACAGGAGGAATCAGCCCCAGCATTTT. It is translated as CASSPDRRNQPQHF.

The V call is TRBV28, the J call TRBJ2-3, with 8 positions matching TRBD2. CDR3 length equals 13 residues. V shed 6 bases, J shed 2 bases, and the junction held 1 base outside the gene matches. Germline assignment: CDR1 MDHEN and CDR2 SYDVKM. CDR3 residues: CASRTSVTDTQYF. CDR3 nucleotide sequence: TGTGCCAGCAGGACTAGCGTCACAGATACGCAGTATTTT.

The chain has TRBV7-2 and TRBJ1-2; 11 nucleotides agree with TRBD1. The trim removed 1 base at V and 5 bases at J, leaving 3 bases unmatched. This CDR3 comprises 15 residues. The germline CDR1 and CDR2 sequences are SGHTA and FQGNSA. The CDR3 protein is CASSLGTGGAYGYTF. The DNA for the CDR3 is TGTGCCAGCAGCTTAGGGACAGGGGGCGCGTATGGCTACACCTTC.

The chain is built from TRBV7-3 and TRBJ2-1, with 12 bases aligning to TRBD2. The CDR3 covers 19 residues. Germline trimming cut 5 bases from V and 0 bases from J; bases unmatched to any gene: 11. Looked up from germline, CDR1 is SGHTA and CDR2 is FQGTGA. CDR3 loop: CASSLLPSGGASSYNEQFF. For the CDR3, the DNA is TGTGCCAGCAGCCTTCTACCTAGCGGGGGGGCTAGCTCCTACAATGAGCAGTTCTTC.

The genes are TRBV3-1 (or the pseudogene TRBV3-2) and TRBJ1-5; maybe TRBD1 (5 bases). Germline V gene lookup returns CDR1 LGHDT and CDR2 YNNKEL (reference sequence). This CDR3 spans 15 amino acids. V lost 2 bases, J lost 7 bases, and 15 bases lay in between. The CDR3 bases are TGTGCCAGCAGCCAAAGCCCGGGGGTGGGGCAGCCCCAGCATTTT. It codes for CASSQSPGVGQPQHF.

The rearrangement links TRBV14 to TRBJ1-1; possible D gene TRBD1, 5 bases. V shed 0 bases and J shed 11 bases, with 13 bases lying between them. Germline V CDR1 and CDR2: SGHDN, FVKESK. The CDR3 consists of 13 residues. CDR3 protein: CASSQEARQRAFF. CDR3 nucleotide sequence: TGTGCCAGCAGCCAAGAAGCGAGACAGAGGGCTTTCTTT.

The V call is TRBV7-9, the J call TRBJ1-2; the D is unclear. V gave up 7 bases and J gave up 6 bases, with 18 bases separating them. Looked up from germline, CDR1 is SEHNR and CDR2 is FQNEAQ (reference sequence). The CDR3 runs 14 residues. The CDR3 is CASTPGREKDGYTF. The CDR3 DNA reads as TGTGCCAGCACCCCGGGGAGGGAGAAGGATGGCTACACCTTC. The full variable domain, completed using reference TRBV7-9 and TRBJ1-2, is DTGVSQNPRHKITKRGQNVTFRCDPISEHNRLYWYRQTLGQGPEFLTYFQNEAQLEKSRLLSDRFSAERPKGSFSTLEIQRTEQGDSAMYLCASTPGREKDGYTFGSGTRLTVV.

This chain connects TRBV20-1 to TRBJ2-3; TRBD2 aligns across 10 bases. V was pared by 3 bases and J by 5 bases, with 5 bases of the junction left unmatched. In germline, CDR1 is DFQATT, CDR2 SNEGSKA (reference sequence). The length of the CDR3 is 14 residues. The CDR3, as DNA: TGCAGTGCTAGTCGGGCTAGCGGGGGAGATACGCAGTATTTT. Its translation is CSASRASGGDTQYF.

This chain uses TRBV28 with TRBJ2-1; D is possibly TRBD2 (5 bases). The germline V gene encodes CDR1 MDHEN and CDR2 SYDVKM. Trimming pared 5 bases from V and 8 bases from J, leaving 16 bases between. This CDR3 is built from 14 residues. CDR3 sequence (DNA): TGTGCCAGCAGTCCTGGCGGGCGGCCGTATGAGCAGTTCTTC. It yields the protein CASSPGGRPYEQFF.

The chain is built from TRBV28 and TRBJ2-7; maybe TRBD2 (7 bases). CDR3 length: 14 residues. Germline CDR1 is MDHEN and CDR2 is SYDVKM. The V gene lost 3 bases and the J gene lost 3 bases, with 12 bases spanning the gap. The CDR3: CASSLRGGLYEQYF. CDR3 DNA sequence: TGTGCCAGCAGTTTGAGGGGGGGGCTCTACGAGCAGTACTTC. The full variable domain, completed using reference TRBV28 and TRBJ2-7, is DVKVTQSSRYLVKRTGEKVFLECVQDMDHENMFWYRQDPGLGLRLIYFSYDVKMKEKGDIPEGYSVSREKKERFSLILESASTNQTSMYLCASSLRGGLYEQYFGPGTRLTVT.

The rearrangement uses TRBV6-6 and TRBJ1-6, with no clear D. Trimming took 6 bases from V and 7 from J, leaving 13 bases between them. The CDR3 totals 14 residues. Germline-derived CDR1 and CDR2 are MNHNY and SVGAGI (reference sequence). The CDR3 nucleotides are TGTGCCAGCAGCCCAACCCCCAGAAATTCACCCCTCCACTTT. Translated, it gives CASSPTPRNSPLHF.

CDR3: CASSSPGGYLNEQFF. DNA for the CDR3: TGTGCCAGCAGTTCCCCCGGGGGGTACCTCAATGAGCAGTTCTTC. This sequence joins TRBV6-5 and TRBJ2-1, with 7 bases matching TRBD2. The junction had 9 bases not matched to a gene; V was cut back by 4 bases and J by 6 bases. Per germline, CDR1 MNHEY and CDR2 SVGAGI. The CDR3 covers 15 residues.

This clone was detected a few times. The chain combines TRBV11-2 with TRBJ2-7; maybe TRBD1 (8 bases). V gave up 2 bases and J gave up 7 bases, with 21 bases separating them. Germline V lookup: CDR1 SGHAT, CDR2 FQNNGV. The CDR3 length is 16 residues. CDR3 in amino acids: CASSLSGTGHSGEQYF. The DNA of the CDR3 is TGTGCCAGCAGCTTAAGCGGGACAGGACACTCAGGGGAGCAGTACTTC.